The 8 T cell receptor beta chains reported below all come from one sample, sequenced in a study of PD-L1 blockade in urothelial cancer. Time point denoted: peripheral blood 6 weeks after treatment start. Clones were sequenced by immunoSEQ multiplex PCR, and TCRdb holds only the in-frame ones, with some missing. The data hold about 120,000 clones, with about 91% observed a single time. The material was PBMCs, obtained around atezolizumab (anti-PD-L1) treatment. Receptors originate from a man in his sixties with urothelial cancer.

This chain uses TRBV14 with TRBJ1-2, with D hard to call. CDR1 SGHDN and CDR2 FVKESK come from the germline V gene. The V end lost 1 base, the J end lost 3 bases, and 24 bases lay between the germline ends. This CDR3 comprises 19 residues. CDR3 nucleotide sequence: TGTGCCAGCAGCCAAGGGGTAACCGGGATCCCGGGCATTCACTATGGCTACACCTTC. Translation gives CASSQGVTGIPGIHYGYTF.

This sequence joins TRBV6-1 and TRBJ2-7; D unclear. The CDR3 runs to 15 residues. Germline CDR1 MNHNS, CDR2 SASEGT. V was pared by 8 bases and J by 2 bases, with 19 bases between. CDR3 loop: CASELFPTITYEQYF. The CDR3 region has the DNA TGTGCCAGCGAGCTGTTCCCGACAATAACCTACGAGCAGTACTTC.

The rearrangement links TRBV4-2 to TRBJ2-2, with TRBD2 matching over 12 bases. V lost 1 base and J lost 5; bases outside the gene matches: 8. This CDR3 is built from 18 residues. The germline V gene has CDR1 LGHNA and CDR2 YNFKEQ. The chain's CDR3 is CASSQALLAGGVTGELFF. In DNA form, the CDR3 reads TGTGCCAGCAGCCAAGCCCTACTAGCGGGGGGCGTTACCGGGGAGCTGTTTTTT.

V usage is TRBV2 and J usage is TRBJ2-7, with a tentative D call TRBD1 (6 bases). CDR3 length: 16 amino acids. The germline V gene encodes CDR1 SNHLY and CDR2 FYNNEI. V gave up 6 bases and J gave up 2 bases, with 20 bases separating them. The CDR3 protein is CASSEKGRGNTYEQYF. Written as DNA, the CDR3 is TGTGCCAGCAGCGAGAAGGGCAGGGGCAATACCTACGAGCAGTACTTC.

The chain carries TRBV30 and TRBJ2-3; 7 positions match TRBD2. Germline assignment: CDR1 GTSNPN and CDR2 SVGIG (reference sequence). With 0 bases clipped from V and 0 bases from J, the junction kept 9 bases outside the gene matches. The CDR3 spans 17 residues. DNA of the CDR3: TGTGCCTGGAGTGTACGGAGGAGCGGGGAAAGCACAGATACGCAGTATTTT. The encoded protein is CAWSVRRSGESTDTQYF.

The chain uses TRBV5-1 and TRBJ1-2, with 7 nucleotides matching TRBD1. The CDR3 is 14 residues long. The trim removed 5 bases at V and 6 bases at J, leaving 10 bases unmatched. Germline lookup yields CDR1 SGHRS and CDR2 YFSETQ. CDR3 DNA: TGCGCCAGCAGTCGACAGGGATACGCTGATGGCTACACCTTC. This translates into CASSRQGYADGYTF.

The chain has TRBV5-1 and TRBJ2-7; 7 nucleotides agree with TRBD1. Germline CDR1 SGHRS, CDR2 YFSETQ. The CDR3 has 15 residues. V lost 2 bases to trimming and J lost 1 base; unmatched junction nucleotides: 6. The CDR3, as DNA: TGCGCCAGCAGCTTCATGACAGGGTCTTCCTACGAGCAGTACTTC. Its protein product is CASSFMTGSSYEQYF.

In this sample, this clone turned up a few times. This chain links TRBV28 with TRBJ2-4, with 7 bases lining up with TRBD2. Trimming removed 5 bases from V and 6 bases from J; junction bases left unmatched: 7. The CDR3 loop spans 14 amino acids. In germline, CDR1 is MDHEN, CDR2 SYDVKM. This CDR3 is CASSTGRVGNIQYF. The CDR3 DNA sequence: TGTGCCAGCAGTACGGGGAGGGTGGGAAACATTCAGTACTTC.